The clone carrying this T cell receptor (beta chain) was counted a few times. Its antigen is currently unknown. CDR1 and CDR2 from the germline V gene are ENHRY and SYGVKD. This CDR3 spans 16 amino acids. V was clipped by 4 bases and J by 6 bases; unmatched bases: 12. This specimen comes from a study of T cells after yellow fever vaccination. Generation of TCR cDNA used 5'RACE template switching (which added a universal primer site and UMIs). TCRdb itself ran the 5' RACE reads through MiXCR, one entry per CDR3 protein. Seen here are approximately 600,000 distinct CDR3 sequences, roughly an eighth observed once, and the top ten hold 15%. Study conclusions and caveats: Clones from primary vaccination mostly reappeared after the booster (less than 98% CD4, less than 90% CD8).

The material was PBMCs, obtained on the day of the yellow fever booster vaccination. This receptor was obtained from a young man who received the YFV17D yellow fever vaccine. The V and J genes are TRBV10-3 and TRBJ2-1; 7 nucleotides agree with TRBD2. CDR3 sequence (DNA): TGTGCCATCAGTGGAATCCTGGCGGGAGCCCCCAATGAGCAGTTCTTC. The encoded protein is CAISGILAGAPNEQFF.